These 5 T cell receptor beta chains originate from one sample sequenced in a study of blood T cell repertoires in COVID-19. Method: immunoSEQ multiplex PCR; TCRdb's copy keeps in-frame clones and lacks some. This sample has a few hundred thousand clones, with around 87% found just once. The sequenced sample consisted of peripheral blood. The receptors shown here come from a woman in her forties or fifties with active or convalescent COVID-19.

The CDR3, as DNA: TGTGCCATCAGGGCAGCGGGAGTTGCAGATACGCAGTATTTT. This gives the protein CAIRAAGVADTQYF. The chain links TRBV10-3 to TRBJ2-3, with 8 bases aligning to TRBD2. Germline V lookup: CDR1 ENHRY, CDR2 SYGVKD. This CDR3 has 14 amino acids. V shed 6 bases and J 4 bases; nucleotides not matched to a gene: 6.

The V gene is TRBV11-1, the J gene TRBJ2-7; weak D call: TRBD2 (6 bases). The V and J ends lost 5 bases and 6 bases respectively, with 14 bases between them. The CDR3 contains 13 residues. CDR1 and CDR2 from the germline V gene are SGHAT and FQDESV (reference sequence). The CDR3 loop is CASSRLGGAEQYF. Written as DNA, the CDR3 is TGTGCCAGCAGCCGCCTCGGAGGGGCCGAGCAGTACTTC.

Comments on this clone: The sample has other DNA sequences that encode this CDR3 too. The rearrangement uses TRBV20-1 and TRBJ2-5; D ambiguous. This CDR3 contains 10 residues. V lost 2 bases and J 5 bases, leaving 3 bases between the germline ends. CDR1 is DFQATT, CDR2 SNEGSKA, per germline (reference sequence). CDR3: CSARRETQYF. The DNA of the CDR3 is TGCAGTGCTAGACGGGAGACCCAGTACTTC.

This rearrangement joins TRBV13 to TRBJ2-7, with 7 positions matching TRBD2. This CDR3 is 14 amino acids long. The V gene's germline CDR1 is PRHDT and CDR2 FYEKMQ (reference sequence). V shed 1 base, J shed 2 bases, and the junction held 2 bases outside the gene matches. CDR3: CASSLAGGTYEQYF. In nucleotides, the CDR3 is TGTGCCAGCAGCTTAGCGGGGGGAACCTACGAGCAGTACTTC.

The gene calls are TRBV7-9 and TRBJ1-1; 8 bases line up with TRBD1. V shed 5 bases and J 6 bases; nucleotides not matched to a gene: 8. Germline CDR1 SEHNR, CDR2 FQNEAQ (reference sequence). The CDR3 has 14 amino acids. CDR3 sequence reads: CASSGQDRGAEAFF. The DNA for the CDR3 is TGTGCCAGCAGCGGACAAGACAGGGGTGCTGAAGCTTTCTTT.